Shown below are 29 T cell receptor beta chains from a single sample sequenced in a study of blood T cell repertoires in COVID-19 (dated by TCRdb to between 2020 and 2021). The library was prepared using the immunoSEQ multiplex PCR assay. TCRdb stores this immuneACCESS table with in-frame sequences only. Part of the clones is absent; in the studies checked, under half of the shortfall reflects unresolved V genes, and no reason is known for the rest. For this sample there are roughly 200,000 clones; around 90% appear just once. Of the sample, around 3% falls within the top ten clones. The sequenced sample consisted of peripheral blood. The receptors shown here come from a man between 35 and 55 years old with active or convalescent COVID-19.

The chain is built from TRBV7-2 and TRBJ2-7; D remains ambiguous. The germline V gene has CDR1 SGHTA and CDR2 FQGNSA. The V end lost 1 base, the J end lost 7 bases, and 11 bases lay between the germline ends. The CDR3 sequence is 13 residues long. CDR3 nucleotide sequence: TGTGCCAGCAGCTTAGGGGTGGGCATAGAGCAGTACTTC. Translated, it gives CASSLGVGIEQYF. The entire variable domain, with the rest obtained from reference TRBV7-2 and TRBJ2-7, is as follows: GAGVSQSPSNKVTEKGKDVELRCDPISGHTALYWYRQSLGQGLEFLIYFQGNSAPDKSGLPSDRFSAERTGGSVSTLTIQRTQQEDSAVYLCASSLGVGIEQYFGPGTRLTVT.

J is TRBJ1-6 and V is TRBV2; perhaps TRBD1 as D (5 bases). The germline V gene encodes CDR1 SNHLY and CDR2 FYNNEI. Trimming took 6 bases from V and 9 from J, leaving 15 bases between them. This CDR3 has 14 residues. This CDR3 reads CASSDRQLGSPLHF. Written as DNA, the CDR3 is TGTGCCAGCAGCGACAGACAGTTGGGTTCACCCCTCCACTTT.

This chain joins TRBV7-8 and TRBJ1-6; possibly TRBD1 for D (5 bases). Germline CDR1 SGHVS, CDR2 FQNEAQ. This CDR3 region has 14 residues. V lost 5 bases to trimming and J lost 7 bases, with 12 bases between them. In nucleotides, the CDR3 is TGTGCCAGCAGCCCGACAGCGCGGAATTCACCCCTCCACTTT. Protein: CASSPTARNSPLHF.

The rearrangement joins TRBV11-2 to TRBJ1-6; TRBD1 might be the D (5 bases). The V gene's germline CDR1 is SGHAT and CDR2 FQNNGV. V lost 2 bases, J lost 10 bases, and 12 bases lay in between. The CDR3 is 14 amino acids. The CDR3 protein is CASSLMQRGSPLHF. CDR3 nucleotides: TGTGCCAGCAGCTTAATGCAAAGGGGCTCACCCCTCCACTTT.

CDR3: CASSEFLGAGETQYF. The CDR3 nucleotides read TGTGCCAGCAGTGAATTTCTAGGGGCAGGGGAGACCCAGTACTTC. This chain connects TRBV6-1 to TRBJ2-5; tentative D call: TRBD1 (5 bases). This CDR3 comprises 15 residues. Germline V gene sequence: CDR1 MNHNS, CDR2 SASEGT. The ends were cut back, 2 bases at V and 5 bases at J, with 15 bases in the middle.

The rearrangement uses TRBV25-1 and TRBJ1-4; D perhaps matches TRBD1 (6 bases). The CDR3 has 15 residues. Trimming pared 5 bases from V and 3 bases from J, leaving 13 bases between. Germline CDR1 MGHDK, CDR2 SYGVNS. The CDR3 DNA sequence: TGTGCCAGCAGTTCCTCAGGGGCCCCTAATGAAAAACTGTTTTTT. Its translation: CASSSSGAPNEKLFF. The entire variable domain, with the rest obtained from reference TRBV25-1 and TRBJ1-4, is as follows: EADIYQTPRYLVIGTGKKITLECSQTMGHDKMYWYQQDPGMELHLIHYSYGVNSTEKGDLSSESTVSRIRTEHFPLTLESARPSHTSQYLCASSSSGAPNEKLFFGSGTQLSVL.

The chain has TRBV6-4 and TRBJ1-6; possibly TRBD1 for D (5 bases). Germline CDR1 MRHNA, CDR2 SNTAGT. CDR3 length equals 15 residues. V lost 4 bases, J lost 8 bases, and 15 bases lay in between. CDR3 in DNA: TGTGCCAGCAGTGCGACGGTTCAGGGCCATTCACCCCTCCACTTT. This translates into CASSATVQGHSPLHF.

J is TRBJ1-2 and V is TRBV15; no clear D gene. CDR3 length: 15 residues. Germline CDR1 reads LNHNV; CDR2 reads YYDKDF (reference sequence). V gave up 0 bases and J gave up 6 bases, with 14 bases separating them. CDR3 amino acids: CATSRDIGVLNGYTF. CDR3 DNA: TGTGCCACCAGCAGAGATATCGGGGTACTGAATGGCTACACCTTC.

This chain links TRBV19 with TRBJ2-1; 13 positions match TRBD2. This CDR3 is built from 16 residues. V trimming: 5 bases; J trimming: 8 bases; junction bases outside the gene matches: 9. Germline CDR1 is LNHDA and CDR2 is SQIVND (reference sequence). In DNA form, the CDR3 reads TGTGCCAGTAGTCCCCGACTAGCGGGGGGCGGGTATGAGCAGTTCTTC. This codes for CASSPRLAGGGYEQFF.

This clone appeared once. The CDR3 region has the DNA TGTGCCAGCAGCTTGGGAGGGACTAGCACAGATACGCAGTATTTT. It specifies CASSLGGTSTDTQYF. The V and J genes are TRBV5-4 and TRBJ2-3; D is possibly TRBD2 (6 bases). The CDR3 is 15 residues long. Trimming stripped 0 bases from V and 0 bases from J, with 8 bases between. The germline gives CDR1 SGHNT, CDR2 YYREEE (reference sequence).

The V gene is TRBV18, the J gene TRBJ1-1; D is perhaps TRBD1 (5 bases). The CDR3 is 14 residues long. From germline, CDR1 is KGHSH and CDR2 LQKENI. V lost 6 bases to trimming and J lost 1 base, with 12 bases between them. The CDR3 DNA sequence: TGTGCCAGCTCTCCGGGACTACAGAACACTGAAGCTTTCTTT. This codes for CASSPGLQNTEAFF.

The chain carries TRBV11-1 and TRBJ1-1; 8 nucleotides line up with TRBD1. The junction had 7 bases not matched to a gene; V was cut back by 2 bases and J by 5 bases. Germline V CDR1 and CDR2: SGHAT, FQDESV (reference sequence). The CDR3 contains 15 residues. The CDR3 here is CASSLLPGGGTEAFF. CDR3 bases: TGTGCCAGCAGCTTACTTCCAGGGGGCGGAACTGAAGCTTTCTTT.

The CDR3 loop is CASSQKGQGPYEQYF. The CDR3 region has the DNA TGTGCCAGCAGCCAAAAGGGACAGGGGCCCTACGAGCAGTACTTC. The V call is TRBV5-5, the J call TRBJ2-7; TRBD1 aligns across 10 bases. CDR3 length: 15 residues. Trimming removed 4 bases from V and 2 bases from J; junction bases left unmatched: 6. Germline assignment: CDR1 SGHKS and CDR2 YYEKEE (reference sequence).

V and J are TRBV7-9 and TRBJ1-4; 9 nucleotides agree with TRBD1. This CDR3 has 15 amino acids. Trimming cost V 2 bases and J 7 bases; bases outside gene matches: 5. Germline V CDR1 and CDR2: SEHNR, FQNEAQ (reference sequence). CDR3 nucleotide sequence: TGTGCCAGCAGCTTATACAGGGGGCTTGGTGAAAAACTGTTTTTT. It translates to CASSLYRGLGEKLFF.

As DNA, the CDR3 is TGCGCCAGCAGTCCGGACAGCCGTCAAGAGCAGTACTTC. Protein: CASSPDSRQEQYF. This rearrangement joins TRBV10-1 to TRBJ2-7; D possibly corresponds to TRBD1 (6 bases). Between the trimmed V and J ends, which lost 5 bases and 7 bases, there was a span of 15 bases. Germline lookup yields CDR1 WNHNN and CDR2 SYGVQD (reference sequence). The CDR3 runs 13 residues.

The chain joins TRBV24-1 to TRBJ1-1; D is possibly TRBD1 (5 bases). V lost 2 bases and J 6 bases, leaving 9 bases between the germline ends. The CDR3 contains 13 residues. In germline, CDR1 is KGHDR, CDR2 SFDVKD. The CDR3 DNA sequence: TGTGCCACCAGTGATTCATGGGGCGCTGAAGCTTTCTTT. Its protein product is CATSDSWGAEAFF.

This chain uses TRBV5-4 with TRBJ2-5, with D tentatively TRBD2 (6 bases). V was pared by 0 bases and J by 3 bases, with 6 bases between. The germline gives CDR1 SGHNT, CDR2 YYREEE (reference sequence). CDR3 size: 13 residues. In DNA, the CDR3 is TGTGCCAGCAGCTTGGGCGGGGAAGAGACCCAGTACTTC. Protein: CASSLGGEETQYF.

The J gene is TRBJ1-4, the V gene TRBV27; D may be TRBD1 (5 bases). Trimming stripped 5 bases from V and 4 bases from J, with 14 bases between. The CDR3 covers 15 residues. Germline CDR1 and CDR2: MNHEY and SMNVEV (reference sequence). The CDR3 sequence is CASSPRGGINEKLFF. CDR3 DNA sequence: TGTGCCAGCAGTCCCCGCGGGGGAATTAATGAAAAACTGTTTTTT.

The chain employs TRBV7-2 and TRBJ2-1; 8 bases align to TRBD2. Trimming at V came to 1 base and at J to 7 bases, leaving 6 bases not matched to a gene. CDR1 is SGHTA and CDR2 is FQGNSA in the germline V gene. This CDR3 spans 15 amino acids. The CDR3 region has the DNA TGTGCCAGCAGCTTAGGCGTAGCGGGGTGGAATGAGCAGTTCTTC. Translated, it gives CASSLGVAGWNEQFF.

The rearrangement links TRBV29-1 to TRBJ2-1; 8 positions agree with TRBD2. Germline loops: CDR1 SQVTM, CDR2 ANQGSEA. The junction had 11 bases not matched to a gene; V was cut back by 7 bases and J by 6 bases. The CDR3 loop spans 14 amino acids. As DNA, the CDR3 is TGCAGCGGTAGACCGGGGGGGCCGGGCAATGAGCAGTTCTTC. It translates to CSGRPGGPGNEQFF.

V is TRBV5-4 and J is TRBJ2-7; 8 bases line up with TRBD1. The CDR3 extends over 15 amino acids. Germline CDR1 and CDR2: SGHNT and YYREEE (reference sequence). J gave up 0 bases and V 7 bases, and 9 bases lay outside the gene matches. In DNA form, the CDR3 reads TGTGCCAGCGTAAGACAGGGGTCCAGCTCCTACGAGCAGTACTTC. It codes for CASVRQGSSSYEQYF.

The V call is TRBV12-3 or TRBV12-4, the J call TRBJ1-2; 11 bases agree with TRBD1. The CDR3 covers 13 residues. V shed 7 bases and J 6 bases; nucleotides not matched to a gene: 4. The CDR3 loop reads CASTGQGADGYTF. CDR3 DNA sequence: TGTGCCAGCACCGGACAGGGGGCTGATGGCTACACCTTC.

This chain connects TRBV28 to TRBJ2-5, with 8 bases aligning to TRBD1. Germline CDR1 and CDR2: MDHEN and SYDVKM. Trimming removed 2 bases from V and 0 bases from J; junction bases left unmatched: 2. The CDR3 is 15 amino acids. This CDR3 reads CASSLQGADQETQYF. The CDR3 region has the DNA TGTGCCAGCAGTTTACAGGGGGCAGACCAAGAGACCCAGTACTTC.

J is TRBJ2-3 and V is TRBV9; D might be TRBD2 (7 bases). Germline V gives CDR1 SGDLS, CDR2 YYNGEE. The CDR3 contains 15 residues. The V gene lost 0 bases and the J gene lost 4 bases, with 12 bases spanning the gap. This CDR3 is CASSVAEGGADTQYF. The CDR3 DNA reads TGTGCCAGCAGCGTAGCCGAGGGGGGGGCAGATACGCAGTATTTT. Combining the CDR3 with reference TRBV9 and TRBJ2-3 gives the whole variable domain DSGVTQTPKHLITATGQRVTLRCSPRSGDLSVYWYQQSLDQGLQFLIQYYNGEERAKGNILERFSAQQFPDLHSELNLSSLELGDSALYFCASSVAEGGADTQYFGPGTRLTVL.

The V and J genes are TRBV27 and TRBJ1-3; tentatively, D is TRBD1 (6 bases). CDR1 and CDR2 from the germline V gene are MNHEY and SMNVEV (reference sequence). The V gene lost 4 bases and the J gene lost 1 base, with 14 bases spanning the gap. There are 16 residues in the CDR3. DNA of the CDR3: TGTGCCAGCAGTTCAACAGGGTTTAGGTCTGGAAACACCATATATTTT. Amino acids: CASSSTGFRSGNTIYF.

This chain joins TRBV19 and TRBJ2-3; D might be TRBD1 (6 bases). From germline, CDR1 is LNHDA and CDR2 SQIVND (reference sequence). Trimming cost V 7 bases and J 2 bases, with 13 bases left between them. CDR3 length: 14 amino acids. This CDR3 is CASTDGQNTDTQYF. CDR3 nucleotides: TGTGCCAGTACCGACGGACAGAACACAGATACGCAGTATTTT. Full variable domain (outside the CDR3, taken from reference TRBV19 and TRBJ2-3): DGGITQSPKYLFRKEGQNVTLSCEQNLNHDAMYWYRQDPGQGLRLIYYSQIVNDFQKGDIAEGYSVSREKKESFPLTVTSAQKNPTAFYLCASTDGQNTDTQYFGPGTRLTVL.

The genes are TRBV29-1 and TRBJ1-2; D not resolved. Germline loops: CDR1 SQVTM, CDR2 ANQGSEA. Trimming pared 4 bases from V and 4 bases from J, leaving 10 bases between. The CDR3 is made up of 12 amino acids. The DNA for the CDR3 is TGCAGCGTTGCACAGACCCTCTATGGCTACACCTTC. Protein sequence: CSVAQTLYGYTF.

The chain uses TRBV2 and TRBJ1-2, with a weak D call TRBD1 (5 bases). The CDR3 extends over 13 amino acids. V lost 6 bases, J lost 5 bases, and 13 bases lay in between. The germline CDR1 and CDR2 sequences are SNHLY and FYNNEI. CDR3 protein: CASSASGYYGYTF. The CDR3 DNA is TGTGCCAGCAGCGCCTCAGGGTATTATGGCTACACCTTC.

This chain uses TRBV5-1 with TRBJ1-2; D not resolved. Germline V lookup: CDR1 SGHRS, CDR2 YFSETQ. Trimming took off 0 bases at V and 1 base at J, with 10 bases between the two ends. The CDR3 is 15 residues long. The CDR3 reads CASSLGGSGNYGYTF. The CDR3 DNA reads TGCGCCAGCAGCTTGGGCGGTTCTGGTAACTATGGCTACACCTTC.